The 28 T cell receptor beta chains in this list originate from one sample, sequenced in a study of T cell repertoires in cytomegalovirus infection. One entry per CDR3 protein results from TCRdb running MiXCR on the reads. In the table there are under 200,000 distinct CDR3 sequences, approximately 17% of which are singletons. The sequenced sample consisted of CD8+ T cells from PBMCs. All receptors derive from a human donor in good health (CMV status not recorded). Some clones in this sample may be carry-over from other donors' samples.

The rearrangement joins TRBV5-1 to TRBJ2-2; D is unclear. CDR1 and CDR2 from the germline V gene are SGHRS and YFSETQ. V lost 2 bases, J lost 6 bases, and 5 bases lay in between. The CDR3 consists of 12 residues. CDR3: CASSLFPGELFF. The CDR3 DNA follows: TGCGCCAGCAGCTTATTTCCCGGGGAGCTGTTTTTT.

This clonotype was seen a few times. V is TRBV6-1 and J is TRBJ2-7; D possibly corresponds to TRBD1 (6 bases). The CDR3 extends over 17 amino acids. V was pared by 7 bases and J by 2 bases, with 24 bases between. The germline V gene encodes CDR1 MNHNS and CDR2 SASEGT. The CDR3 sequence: CASTPVRDTERPYEQYF. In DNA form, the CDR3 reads TGTGCCAGCACTCCAGTCCGGGACACCGAACGACCCTACGAGCAGTACTTC.

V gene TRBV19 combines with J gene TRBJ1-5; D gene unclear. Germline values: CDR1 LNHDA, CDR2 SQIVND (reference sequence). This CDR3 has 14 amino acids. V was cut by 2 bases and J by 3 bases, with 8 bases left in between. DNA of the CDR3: TGTGCCAGTAGTATAAGGGAGGTCAATCAGCCCCAGCATTTT. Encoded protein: CASSIREVNQPQHF.

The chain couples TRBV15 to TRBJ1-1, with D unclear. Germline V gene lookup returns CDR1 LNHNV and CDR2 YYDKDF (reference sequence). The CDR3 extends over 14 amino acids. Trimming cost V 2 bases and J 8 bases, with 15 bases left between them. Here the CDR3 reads CATSRPVLGTEAFF. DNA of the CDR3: TGTGCCACCAGCAGACCTGTTCTGGGAACAGAAGCTTTCTTT.

CDR3 bases: TGTGCCAGCAGTTTAGTTAGCTCCTACTACAATGAGCAGTTCTTC. Protein sequence: CASSLVSSYYNEQFF. The V call is TRBV12-3 or TRBV12-4, the J call TRBJ2-1; D not certain. The CDR3 runs to 15 residues. The V end was cut by 1 base, the J end by 3 bases, with 10 bases between.

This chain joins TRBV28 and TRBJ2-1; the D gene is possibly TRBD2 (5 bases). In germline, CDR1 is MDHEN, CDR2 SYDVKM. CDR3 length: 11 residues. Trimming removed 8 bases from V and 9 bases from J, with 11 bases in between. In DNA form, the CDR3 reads TGTGCCAGCGAAAGCGGCGTTGAGCAGTTCTTC. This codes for CASESGVEQFF.

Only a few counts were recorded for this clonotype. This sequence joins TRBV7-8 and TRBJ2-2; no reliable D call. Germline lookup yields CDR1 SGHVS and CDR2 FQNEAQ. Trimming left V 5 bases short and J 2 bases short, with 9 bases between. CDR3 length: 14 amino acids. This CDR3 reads CASSATSNTGELFF. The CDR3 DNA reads TGTGCCAGCAGCGCGACAAGTAACACCGGGGAGCTGTTTTTT. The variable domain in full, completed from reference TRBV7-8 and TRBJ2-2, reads GAGVSQSPRYKVAKRGQDVALRCDPISGHVSLFWYQQALGQGPEFLTYFQNEAQLDKSGLPSDRFFAERPEGSVSTLKIQRTQQEDSAVYLCASSATSNTGELFFGEGSRLTVL.

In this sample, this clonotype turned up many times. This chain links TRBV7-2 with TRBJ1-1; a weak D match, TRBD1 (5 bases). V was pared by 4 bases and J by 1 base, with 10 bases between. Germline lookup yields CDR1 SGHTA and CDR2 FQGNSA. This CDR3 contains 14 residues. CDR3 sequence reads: CASSSGRTNTEAFF. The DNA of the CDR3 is TGTGCCAGCAGCTCGGGACGGACGAACACTGAAGCTTTCTTT.

The CDR3 coding sequence is TGCAGCGCGGACAGGGGGCCGAACACCGGGGAGCTGTTTTTT. It specifies CSADRGPNTGELFF. V usage is TRBV29-1 and J usage is TRBJ2-2; 11 bases map to TRBD1. Per the germline V gene, CDR1 is SQVTM and CDR2 is ANQGSEA. The CDR3 totals 14 residues. V lost 7 bases to trimming and J lost 0 bases; unmatched junction nucleotides: 1.

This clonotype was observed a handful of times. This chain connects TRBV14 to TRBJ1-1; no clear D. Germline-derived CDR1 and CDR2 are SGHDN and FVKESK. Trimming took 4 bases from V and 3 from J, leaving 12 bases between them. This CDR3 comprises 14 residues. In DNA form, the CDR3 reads TGTGCCAGCAGCCTATATCACTGGGACACTGAAGCTTTCTTT. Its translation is CASSLYHWDTEAFF.

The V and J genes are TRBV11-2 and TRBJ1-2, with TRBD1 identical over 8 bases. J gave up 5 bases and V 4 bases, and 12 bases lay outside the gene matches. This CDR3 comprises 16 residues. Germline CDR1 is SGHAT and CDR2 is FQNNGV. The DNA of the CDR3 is TGTGCCAGCAGCTCGGGACAGGAGCCACGTCTTTATGGCTACACCTTC. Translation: CASSSGQEPRLYGYTF.

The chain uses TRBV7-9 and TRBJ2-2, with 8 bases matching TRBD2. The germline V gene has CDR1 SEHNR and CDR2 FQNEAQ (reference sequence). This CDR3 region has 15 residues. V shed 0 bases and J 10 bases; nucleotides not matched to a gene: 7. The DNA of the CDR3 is TGTGCCAGCAGCTTAGCGTCCGGGAGGGTGAAGGAGCTGTTTTTT. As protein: CASSLASGRVKELFF. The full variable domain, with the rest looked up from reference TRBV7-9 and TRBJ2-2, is DTGVSQNPRHKITKRGQNVTFRCDPISEHNRLYWYRQTLGQGPEFLTYFQNEAQLEKSRLLSDRFSAERPKGSFSTLEIQRTEQGDSAMYLCASSLASGRVKELFFGEGSRLTVL.

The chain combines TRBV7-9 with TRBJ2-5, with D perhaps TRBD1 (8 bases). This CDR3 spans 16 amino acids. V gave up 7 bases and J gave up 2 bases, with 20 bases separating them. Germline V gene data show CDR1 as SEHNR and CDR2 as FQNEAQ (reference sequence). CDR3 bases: TGTGCCAGCAAACACTCTGACAGGGGACTACAAGAGACCCAGTACTTC. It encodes CASKHSDRGLQETQYF.

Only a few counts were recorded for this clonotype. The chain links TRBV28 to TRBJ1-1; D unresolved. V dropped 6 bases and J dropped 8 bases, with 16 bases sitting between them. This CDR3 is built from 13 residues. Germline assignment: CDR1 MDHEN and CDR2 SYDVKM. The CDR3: CASSIIAGREAFF. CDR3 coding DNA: TGTGCCAGCAGCATTATTGCGGGGAGAGAAGCTTTCTTT.

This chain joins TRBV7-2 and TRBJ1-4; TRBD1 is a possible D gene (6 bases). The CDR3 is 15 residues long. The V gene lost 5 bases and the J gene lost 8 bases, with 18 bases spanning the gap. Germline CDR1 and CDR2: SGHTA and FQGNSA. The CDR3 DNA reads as TGTGCCAGCAGCATGAGGGGGACGGACAAAGAAAAACTGTTTTTT. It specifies CASSMRGTDKEKLFF.

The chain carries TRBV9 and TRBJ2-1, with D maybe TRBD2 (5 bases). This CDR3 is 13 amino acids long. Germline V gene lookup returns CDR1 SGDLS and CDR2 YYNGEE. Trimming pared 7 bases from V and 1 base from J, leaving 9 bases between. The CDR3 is CASGRGSYNEQFF. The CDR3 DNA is TGTGCCAGCGGACGGGGTTCCTACAATGAGCAGTTCTTC.

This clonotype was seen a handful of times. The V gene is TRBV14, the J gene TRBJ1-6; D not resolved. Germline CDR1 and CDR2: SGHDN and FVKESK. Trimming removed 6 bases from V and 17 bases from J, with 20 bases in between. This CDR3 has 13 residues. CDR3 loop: CASRQAFSGRIHF. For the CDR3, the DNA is TGTGCCAGCAGGCAGGCGTTTTCTGGACGAATCCACTTT.

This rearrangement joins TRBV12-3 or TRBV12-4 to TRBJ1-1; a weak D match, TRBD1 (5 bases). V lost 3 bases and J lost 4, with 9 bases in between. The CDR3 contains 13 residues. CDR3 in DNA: TGTGCCAGCAGTTTGGGGCTGGGCACTGAAGCTTTCTTT. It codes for CASSLGLGTEAFF.

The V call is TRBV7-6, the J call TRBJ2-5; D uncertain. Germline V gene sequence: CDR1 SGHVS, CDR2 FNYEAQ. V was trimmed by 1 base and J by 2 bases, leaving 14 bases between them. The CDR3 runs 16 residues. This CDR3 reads CASSLVRREFQETQYF. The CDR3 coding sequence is TGTGCCAGCAGCTTAGTCCGTCGAGAGTTTCAAGAGACCCAGTACTTC.

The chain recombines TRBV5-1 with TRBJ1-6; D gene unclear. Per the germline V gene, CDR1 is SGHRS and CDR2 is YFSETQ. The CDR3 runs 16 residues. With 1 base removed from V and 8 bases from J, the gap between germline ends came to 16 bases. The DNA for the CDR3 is TGCGCCAGCAGCTTGAACTCTCCCGATCCCGATTCACCCCTCCACTTT. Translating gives CASSLNSPDPDSPLHF.

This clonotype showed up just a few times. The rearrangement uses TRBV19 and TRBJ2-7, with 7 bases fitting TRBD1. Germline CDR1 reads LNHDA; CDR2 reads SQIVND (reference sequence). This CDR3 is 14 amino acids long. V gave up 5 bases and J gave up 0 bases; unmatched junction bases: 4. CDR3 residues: CASSLQGVSYEQYF. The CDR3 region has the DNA TGTGCCAGTAGTCTTCAGGGGGTCTCCTACGAGCAGTACTTC.

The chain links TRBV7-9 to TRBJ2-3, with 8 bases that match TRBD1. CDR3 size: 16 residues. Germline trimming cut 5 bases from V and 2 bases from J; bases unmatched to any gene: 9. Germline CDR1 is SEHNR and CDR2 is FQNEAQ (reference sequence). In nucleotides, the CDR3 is TGTGCCAGCAGCCATACAGGGACAGGACCCACAGATACGCAGTATTTT. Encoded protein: CASSHTGTGPTDTQYF.

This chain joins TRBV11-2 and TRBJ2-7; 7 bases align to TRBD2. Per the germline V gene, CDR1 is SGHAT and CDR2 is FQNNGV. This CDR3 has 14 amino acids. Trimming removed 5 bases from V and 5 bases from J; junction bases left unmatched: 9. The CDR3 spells CASSQEGGSDEQYF. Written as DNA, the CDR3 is TGTGCCAGCAGCCAGGAGGGAGGGAGCGACGAGCAGTACTTC.

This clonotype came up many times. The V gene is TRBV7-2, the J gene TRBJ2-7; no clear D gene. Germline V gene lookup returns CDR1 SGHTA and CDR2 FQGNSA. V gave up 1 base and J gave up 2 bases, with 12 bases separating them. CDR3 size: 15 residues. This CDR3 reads CASSLEPTVAYEQYF. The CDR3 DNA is TGTGCCAGCAGCTTAGAGCCGACGGTTGCCTACGAGCAGTACTTC.

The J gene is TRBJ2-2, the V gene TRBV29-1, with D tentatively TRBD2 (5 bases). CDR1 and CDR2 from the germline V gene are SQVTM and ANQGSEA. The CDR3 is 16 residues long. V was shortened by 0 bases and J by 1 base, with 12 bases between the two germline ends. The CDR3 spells CSVEDPRSGNTGELFF. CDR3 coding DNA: TGCAGCGTTGAAGATCCACGCAGCGGGAACACCGGGGAGCTGTTTTTT.

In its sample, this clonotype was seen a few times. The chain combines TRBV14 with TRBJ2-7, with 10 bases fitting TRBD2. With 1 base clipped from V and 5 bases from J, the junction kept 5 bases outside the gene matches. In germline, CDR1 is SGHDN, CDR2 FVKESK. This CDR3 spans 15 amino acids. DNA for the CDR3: TGTGCCAGCAGCCAAGTGACCCTAGCGGGAGACGAGCAGTACTTC. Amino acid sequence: CASSQVTLAGDEQYF. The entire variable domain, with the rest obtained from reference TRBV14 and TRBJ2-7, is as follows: EAGVTQFPSHSVIEKGQTVTLRCDPISGHDNLYWYRRVMGKEIKFLLHFVKESKQDESGMPNNRFLAERTGGTYSTLKVQPAELEDSGVYFCASSQVTLAGDEQYFGPGTRLTVT.

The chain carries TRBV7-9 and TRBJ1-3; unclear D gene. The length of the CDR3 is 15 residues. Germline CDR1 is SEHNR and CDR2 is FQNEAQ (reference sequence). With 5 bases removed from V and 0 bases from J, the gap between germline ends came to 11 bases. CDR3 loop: CASSPDSSSGNTIYF. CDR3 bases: TGTGCCAGCAGCCCCGACTCTTCCTCTGGAAACACCATATATTTT. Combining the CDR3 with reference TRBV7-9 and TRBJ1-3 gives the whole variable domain DTGVSQNPRHKITKRGQNVTFRCDPISEHNRLYWYRQTLGQGPEFLTYFQNEAQLEKSRLLSDRFSAERPKGSFSTLEIQRTEQGDSAMYLCASSPDSSSGNTIYFGEGSWLTVV.

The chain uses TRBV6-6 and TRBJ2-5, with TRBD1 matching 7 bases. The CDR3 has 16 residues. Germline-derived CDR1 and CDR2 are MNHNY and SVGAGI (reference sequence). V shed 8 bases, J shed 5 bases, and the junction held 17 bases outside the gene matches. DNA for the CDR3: TGTGCCAGCTCAAGTCAGGGGGACCGCCTCCGGGAGACCCAGTACTTC. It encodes CASSSQGDRLRETQYF.